This T cell receptor beta chain was retrieved from a study of cytomegalovirus exposure and HLA in healthy donors. Findings and caveats of the study: An assumption of roughly uniform sequencing depth across donors underlay the presence/absence analyses.

As for this clone: Its antigen is unknown.

It was with 60 Vbeta and 13 Jbeta primers that the PCR ran. Sequenced by immunoSEQ multiplex PCR; TCRdb stores in-frame clones only, minus some. The table lists 99,000 or so clones, 65% to 90% of them singletons. This CDR3 comprises 13 residues. Germline CDR1 SGHNT, CDR2 YYREEE (reference sequence). The V and J ends lost 5 bases and 0 bases respectively, with 8 bases between them. The sequenced sample was PBMCs. The chain combines TRBV5-4 with TRBJ1-2; no clear D. The receptor comes from a man aged 25-45 years in good health and CMV-seropositive. The CDR3 protein is CASSLRANYGYTF. CDR3 in DNA: TGTGCCAGCAGTCTCCGGGCTAACTATGGCTACACCTTC.